The 2 T cell receptor beta chains presented below share a single source sample, sequenced in a study of blood T cells in healthy people across ages. Combining a sample-barcoded 5' primer with a J-beta primer mix, a second PCR ran for roughly 7 to 11 cycles. One entry per CDR3 protein results from TCRdb running MiXCR on the 5' RACE reads. The profile shows about 940,000 distinct CDR3 sequences, around 48% of them singletons. What was sequenced was blood. The receptors derive from a man aged 25-40 years in good health.

This clonotype appeared many times. This chain links TRBV6-5 with TRBJ2-5; a possible D gene is TRBD2 (6 bases). This CDR3 is 12 amino acids long. Trimming took 7 bases from V and 11 from J, leaving 17 bases between them. Germline V lookup: CDR1 MNHEY, CDR2 SVGAGI. The CDR3 DNA reads TGTGCCAGCACCCCTCGATCGGGGGAGCAGTACTTC. This codes for CASTPRSGEQYF.

This chain joins TRBV6-6 and TRBJ2-4; D is perhaps TRBD2 (7 bases). The CDR3 is made up of 17 amino acids. The germline CDR1 and CDR2 sequences are MNHNY and SVGAGI (reference sequence). V lost 0 bases to trimming and J lost 0 bases, with 12 bases between them. In DNA form, the CDR3 reads TGTGCCAGCAGTTACTCGAGGGGGGGACTAGCCAAAAACATTCAGTACTTC. Its protein is CASSYSRGGLAKNIQYF.